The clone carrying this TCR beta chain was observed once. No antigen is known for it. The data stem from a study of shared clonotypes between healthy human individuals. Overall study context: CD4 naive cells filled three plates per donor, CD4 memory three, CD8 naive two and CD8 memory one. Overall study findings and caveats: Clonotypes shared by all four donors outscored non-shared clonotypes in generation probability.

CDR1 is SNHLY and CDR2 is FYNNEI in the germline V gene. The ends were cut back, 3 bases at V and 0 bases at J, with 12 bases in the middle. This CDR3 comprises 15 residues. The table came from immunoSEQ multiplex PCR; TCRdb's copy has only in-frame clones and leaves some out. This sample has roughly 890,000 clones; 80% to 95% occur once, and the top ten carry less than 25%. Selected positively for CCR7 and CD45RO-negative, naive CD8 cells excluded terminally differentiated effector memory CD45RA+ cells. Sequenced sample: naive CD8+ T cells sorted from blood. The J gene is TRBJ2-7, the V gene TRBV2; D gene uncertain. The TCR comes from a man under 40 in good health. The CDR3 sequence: CASSDEESSSYEQYF. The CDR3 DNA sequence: TGTGCCAGCAGTGACGAGGAATCAAGCTCCTACGAGCAGTACTTC.